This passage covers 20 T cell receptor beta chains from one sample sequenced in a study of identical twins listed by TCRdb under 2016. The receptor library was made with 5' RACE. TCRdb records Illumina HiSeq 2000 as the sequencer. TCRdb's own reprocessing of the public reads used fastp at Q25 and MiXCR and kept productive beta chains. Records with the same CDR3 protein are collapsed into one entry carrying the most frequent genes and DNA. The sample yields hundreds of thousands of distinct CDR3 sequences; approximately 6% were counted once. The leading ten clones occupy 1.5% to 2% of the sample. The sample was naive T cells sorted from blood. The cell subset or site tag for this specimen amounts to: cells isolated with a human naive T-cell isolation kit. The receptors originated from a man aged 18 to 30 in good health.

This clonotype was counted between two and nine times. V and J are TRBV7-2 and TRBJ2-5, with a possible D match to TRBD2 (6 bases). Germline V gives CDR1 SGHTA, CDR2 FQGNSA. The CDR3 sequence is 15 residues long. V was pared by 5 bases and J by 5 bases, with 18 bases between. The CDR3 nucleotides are TGTGCCAGCAGCCGGGAGCGCCTCCGAGGGGAGACCCAGTACTTC. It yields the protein CASSRERLRGETQYF.

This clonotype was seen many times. In DNA, the CDR3 is TGCAGCGTTGGCTATCGGGGTGAGAAGGTTGAAGCTTTCTTT. The encoded protein is CSVGYRGEKVEAFF. This chain uses TRBV29-1 with TRBJ1-1; D gene ambiguous. This CDR3 has 14 residues. Germline values: CDR1 SQVTM, CDR2 ANQGSEA. Trimming took 4 bases from V and 7 from J, leaving 19 bases between them.

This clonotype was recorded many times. The CDR3 nucleotides are TGCAGTGCTAGAGTACAGGGAGGTGAAAAACTGTTTTTT. Residues: CSARVQGGEKLFF. The chain joins TRBV20-1 to TRBJ1-4; tentative D call: TRBD1 (6 bases). The CDR3 runs to 13 residues. With 1 base removed from V and 7 bases from J, the gap between germline ends came to 10 bases. From germline, CDR1 is DFQATT and CDR2 SNEGSKA (reference sequence).

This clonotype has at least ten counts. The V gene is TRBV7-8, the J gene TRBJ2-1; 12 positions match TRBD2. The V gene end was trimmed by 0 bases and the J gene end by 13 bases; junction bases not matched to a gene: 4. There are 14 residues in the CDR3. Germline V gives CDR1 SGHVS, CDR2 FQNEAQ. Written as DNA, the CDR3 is TGTGCCAGCAGCTTAGCGTTACTAGCGGGAGGTCAGTTCTTC. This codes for CASSLALLAGGQFF.

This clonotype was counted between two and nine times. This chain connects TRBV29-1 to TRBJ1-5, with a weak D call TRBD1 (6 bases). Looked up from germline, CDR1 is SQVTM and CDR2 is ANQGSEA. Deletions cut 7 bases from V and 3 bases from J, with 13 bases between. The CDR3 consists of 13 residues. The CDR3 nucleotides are TGCAGCGCACAACAGGGAGACAATCAGCCCCAGCATTTT. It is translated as CSAQQGDNQPQHF.

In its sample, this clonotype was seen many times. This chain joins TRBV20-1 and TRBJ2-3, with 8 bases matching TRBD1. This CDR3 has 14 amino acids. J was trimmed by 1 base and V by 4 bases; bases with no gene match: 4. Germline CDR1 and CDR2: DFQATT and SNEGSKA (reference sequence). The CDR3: CSAIKDRGTDTQYF. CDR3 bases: TGCAGTGCTATCAAGGACAGGGGCACAGATACGCAGTATTTT.

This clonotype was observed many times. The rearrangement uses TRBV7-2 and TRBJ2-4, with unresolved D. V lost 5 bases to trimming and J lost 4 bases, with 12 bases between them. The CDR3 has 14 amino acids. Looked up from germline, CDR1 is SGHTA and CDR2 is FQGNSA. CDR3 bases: TGTGCCAGCAGCATCAGGATGGGGAAAAACATTCAGTACTTC. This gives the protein CASSIRMGKNIQYF.

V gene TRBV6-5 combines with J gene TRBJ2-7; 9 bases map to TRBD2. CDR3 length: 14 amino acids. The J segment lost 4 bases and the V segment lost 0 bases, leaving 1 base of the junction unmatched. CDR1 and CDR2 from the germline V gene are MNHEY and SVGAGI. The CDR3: CASSYSTSGYEQYV. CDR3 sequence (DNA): TGTGCCAGCAGTTACTCGACTAGCGGATACGAGCAGTACGTC.

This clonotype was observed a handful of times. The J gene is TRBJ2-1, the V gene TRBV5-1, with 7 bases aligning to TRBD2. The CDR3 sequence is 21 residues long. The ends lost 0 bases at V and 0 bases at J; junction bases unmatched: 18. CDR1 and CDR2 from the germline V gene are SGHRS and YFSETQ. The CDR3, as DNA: TGCGCCAGCAGCTTGGCCGTATTTTTAGCGGGTCCGAAAAGCTCCTACAATGAGCAGTTCTTC. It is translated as CASSLAVFLAGPKSSYNEQFF. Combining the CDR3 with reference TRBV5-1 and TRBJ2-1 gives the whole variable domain KAGVTQTPRYLIKTRGQQVTLSCSPISGHRSVSWYQQTPGQGLQFLFEYFSETQRNKGNFPGRFSGRQFSNSRSEMNVSTLELGDSALYLCASSLAVFLAGPKSSYNEQFFGPGTRLTVL.

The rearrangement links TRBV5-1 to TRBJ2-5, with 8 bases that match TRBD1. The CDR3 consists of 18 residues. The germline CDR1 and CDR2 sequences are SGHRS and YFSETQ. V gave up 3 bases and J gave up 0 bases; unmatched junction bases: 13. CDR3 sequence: CASSSSPRGRGYQETQYF. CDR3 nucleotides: TGCGCCAGCAGCTCATCCCCCAGGGGGCGAGGGTACCAAGAGACCCAGTACTTC.

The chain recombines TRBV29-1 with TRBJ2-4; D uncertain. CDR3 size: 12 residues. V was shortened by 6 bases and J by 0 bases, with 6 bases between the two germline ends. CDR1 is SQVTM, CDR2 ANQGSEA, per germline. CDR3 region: CSVDGAKNIQYF. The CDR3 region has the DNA TGCAGCGTCGATGGAGCCAAAAACATTCAGTACTTC.

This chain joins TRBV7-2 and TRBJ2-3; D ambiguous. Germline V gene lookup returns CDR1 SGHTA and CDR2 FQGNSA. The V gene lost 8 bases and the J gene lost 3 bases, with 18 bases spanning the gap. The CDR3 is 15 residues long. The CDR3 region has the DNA TGTGCCAGCCGGTGGGCCCCTGATCTGACAGATACGCAGTATTTT. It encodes CASRWAPDLTDTQYF.

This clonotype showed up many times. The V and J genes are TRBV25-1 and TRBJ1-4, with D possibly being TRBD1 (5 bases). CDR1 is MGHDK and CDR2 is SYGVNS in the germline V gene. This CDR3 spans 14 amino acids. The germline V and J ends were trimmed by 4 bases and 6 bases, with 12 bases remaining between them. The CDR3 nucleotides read TGTGCCAGCAGTGCCCGGGACGCCGATGAAAAACTGTTTTTT. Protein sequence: CASSARDADEKLFF.

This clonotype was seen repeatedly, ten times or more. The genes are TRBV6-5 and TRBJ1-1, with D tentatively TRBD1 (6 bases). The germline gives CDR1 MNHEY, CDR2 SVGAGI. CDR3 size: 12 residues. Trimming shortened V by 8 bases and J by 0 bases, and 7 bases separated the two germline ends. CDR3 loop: CASWTVNTEAFF. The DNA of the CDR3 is TGTGCCAGCTGGACAGTGAACACTGAAGCTTTCTTT.

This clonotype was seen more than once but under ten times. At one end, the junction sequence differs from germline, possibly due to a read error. CDR3 coding DNA: TGTGCCAGCAGTGAAGCGGAACGGGATGGTTACACCTTC. Amino acid sequence: CASSEAERDGYTF. The chain is built from TRBV2 and TRBJ1-2; D remains unclear. This CDR3 contains 13 residues. Germline CDR1 is SNHLY and CDR2 is FYNNEI.

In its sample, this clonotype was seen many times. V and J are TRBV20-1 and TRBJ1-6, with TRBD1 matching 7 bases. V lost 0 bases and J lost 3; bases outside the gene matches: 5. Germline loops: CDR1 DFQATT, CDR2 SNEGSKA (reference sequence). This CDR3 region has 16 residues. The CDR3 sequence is CSARDPGQFYNSPLHF. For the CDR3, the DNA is TGCAGTGCTAGAGACCCGGGACAGTTCTATAATTCACCCCTCCACTTT.

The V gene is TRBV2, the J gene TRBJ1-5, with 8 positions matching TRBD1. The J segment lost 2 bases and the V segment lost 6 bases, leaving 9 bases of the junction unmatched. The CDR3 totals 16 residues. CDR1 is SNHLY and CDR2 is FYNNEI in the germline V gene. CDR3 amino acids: CASRGNRGNGNQPQHF. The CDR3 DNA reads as TGTGCCAGCAGGGGAAACAGGGGGAATGGCAATCAGCCCCAGCATTTT.

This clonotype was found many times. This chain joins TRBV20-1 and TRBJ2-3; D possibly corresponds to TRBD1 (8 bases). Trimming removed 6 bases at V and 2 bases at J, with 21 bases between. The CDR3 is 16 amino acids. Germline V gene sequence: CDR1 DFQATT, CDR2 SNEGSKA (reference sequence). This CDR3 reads CSARGLAEPFTDTQYF. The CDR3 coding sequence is TGCAGTGCCAGGGGGCTAGCGGAACCCTTCACAGATACGCAGTATTTT.

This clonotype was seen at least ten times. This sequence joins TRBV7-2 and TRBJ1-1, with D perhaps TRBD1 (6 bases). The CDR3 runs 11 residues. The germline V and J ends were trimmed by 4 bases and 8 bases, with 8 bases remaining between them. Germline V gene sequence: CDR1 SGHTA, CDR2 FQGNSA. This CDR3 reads CASSSRGEAFF. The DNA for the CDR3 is TGTGCCAGCAGCTCCAGGGGAGAAGCTTTCTTT.

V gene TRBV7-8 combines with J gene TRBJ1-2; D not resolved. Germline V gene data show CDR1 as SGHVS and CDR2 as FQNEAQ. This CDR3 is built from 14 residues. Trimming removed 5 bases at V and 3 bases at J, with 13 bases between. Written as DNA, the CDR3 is TGTGCCAGCAGCCAACGGACGCAGTACTATGGCTACACCTTC. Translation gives CASSQRTQYYGYTF.